These 32 T cell receptor beta chains came from one sample sequenced in a study of identical twins. TCRdb analysed the 5' RACE reads with MiXCR anew, one entry per CDR3 protein. The top ten hold 1.6% of the sample, which has 550,000 to 800,000 distinct CDR3 sequences, roughly 7.2% seen once. These sequences were also reported in another study, on yellow fever vaccine responses in identical twins.

Sequencing input: PBMCs. The source of these receptors is a woman between 18 and 30 years old in good health.

V is TRBV7-9 and J is TRBJ1-1; 10 nucleotides agree with TRBD1. The CDR3 sequence is 16 residues long. Looked up from germline, CDR1 is SEHNR and CDR2 is FQNEAQ (reference sequence). V was clipped by 5 bases and J by 5 bases; unmatched bases: 11. CDR3 DNA: TGTGCCAGCAGCCCCGACCGGGACAGGGGAGTGACTGAAGCTTTCTTT. This codes for CASSPDRDRGVTEAFF.

The rearrangement links TRBV18 to TRBJ2-3, with TRBD2 matching over 8 bases. The CDR3 contains 17 residues. V lost 2 bases to trimming and J lost 3 bases; unmatched junction nucleotides: 10. CDR1 is KGHSH, CDR2 LQKENI, per germline. The CDR3 region is CASSPTGGPRATDTQYF. Written as DNA, the CDR3 is TGTGCCAGCTCACCAACGGGAGGGCCAAGAGCGACAGATACGCAGTATTTT.

V usage is TRBV7-9 and J usage is TRBJ2-3; 7 nucleotides match TRBD1. The CDR3 loop spans 15 amino acids. Germline lookup yields CDR1 SEHNR and CDR2 FQNEAQ (reference sequence). The V and J ends lost 5 bases and 3 bases, in that order; junction bases with no gene match: 8. CDR3 DNA: TGTGCCAGCAGCCCAGGCGACAGGGAAACAGATACGCAGTATTTT. Its translation: CASSPGDRETDTQYF.

This clonotype was seen a handful of times. This chain links TRBV20-1 with TRBJ2-3, with TRBD2 matching 7 bases. With V trimmed by 5 bases and J by 0 bases, 5 bases remained unmatched. The length of the CDR3 is 14 residues. CDR1 is DFQATT and CDR2 is SNEGSKA in the germline V gene (reference sequence). The CDR3: CSAPPGGSTDTQYF. CDR3 DNA: TGCAGTGCTCCCCCCGGGGGGAGCACAGATACGCAGTATTTT.

This clonotype was detected ten times or more. The chain uses TRBV5-1 and TRBJ2-4; perhaps TRBD2 as D (5 bases). This CDR3 comprises 13 residues. Trimming took off 2 bases at V and 5 bases at J, with 8 bases between the two ends. Per germline, CDR1 SGHRS and CDR2 YFSETQ. CDR3 DNA sequence: TGCGCCAGCAGCTTAACTAGGGAAAACATTCAGTACTTC. It yields the protein CASSLTRENIQYF. Filled out from reference TRBV5-1 and TRBJ2-4, the complete variable domain reads KAGVTQTPRYLIKTRGQQVTLSCSPISGHRSVSWYQQTPGQGLQFLFEYFSETQRNKGNFPGRFSGRQFSNSRSEMNVSTLELGDSALYLCASSLTRENIQYFGAGTRLSVL.

This clonotype occurred many times. This sequence joins TRBV10-3 and TRBJ1-2; perhaps TRBD1 as D (5 bases). Trimming stripped 2 bases from V and 7 bases from J, with 5 bases between. This CDR3 has 11 residues. Germline V gene sequence: CDR1 ENHRY, CDR2 SYGVKD. CDR3 protein: CAISEDSGYTF. As DNA, the CDR3 is TGTGCCATCAGTGAGGACAGTGGCTACACCTTC.

The chain is built from TRBV14 and TRBJ2-2; perhaps TRBD2 as D (5 bases). Trimming pared 4 bases from V and 6 bases from J, leaving 12 bases between. From germline, CDR1 is SGHDN and CDR2 FVKESK. The CDR3 covers 14 residues. For the CDR3, the DNA is TGTGCCAGCAGCCCCGATCTAGCCCCCGGGGAGCTGTTTTTT. This encodes CASSPDLAPGELFF.

This chain connects TRBV5-1 to TRBJ1-1; a possible D gene is TRBD1 (5 bases). V was shortened by 0 bases and J by 5 bases, with 11 bases between the two germline ends. This CDR3 is 14 amino acids long. Germline V lookup: CDR1 SGHRS, CDR2 YFSETQ. CDR3 coding DNA: TGCGCCAGCAGCTTGGCGGGGGTTAAAACTGAAGCTTTCTTT. This codes for CASSLAGVKTEAFF.

The CDR3 loop reads CASSPGLAGGPYEQYV. DNA for the CDR3: TGTGCCAGCAGCCCGGGACTAGCGGGGGGGCCCTACGAGCAGTACGTC. This chain joins TRBV28 and TRBJ2-7, with TRBD2 matching 16 bases. Trimming cost V 6 bases and J 2 bases; bases outside gene matches: 4. CDR1 and CDR2 from the germline V gene are MDHEN and SYDVKM. This CDR3 region has 16 residues.

This clonotype was counted ten times or more. The chain links TRBV12-3 or TRBV12-4 to TRBJ2-1; D is perhaps TRBD2 (6 bases). This CDR3 comprises 16 residues. Trimming took 6 bases from V and 8 from J, leaving 23 bases between them. CDR3 nucleotide sequence: TGTGCCAGCAGCCCTTTCGGGGGAACGGGAAAGGATGAGCAGTTCTTC. Encoded protein: CASSPFGGTGKDEQFF.

The V and J genes are TRBV9 and TRBJ2-2; 8 bases are shared with TRBD2. The CDR3 is 16 amino acids. Germline CDR1 SGDLS, CDR2 YYNGEE. V was pared by 0 bases and J by 3 bases, with 4 bases of the junction left unmatched. CDR3 sequence: CASSVDSGTDTGELFF. DNA of the CDR3: TGTGCCAGCAGCGTAGATAGCGGGACTGACACCGGGGAGCTGTTTTTT.

This clonotype has more than one count but fewer than ten. The chain combines TRBV7-9 with TRBJ2-7; maybe TRBD1 (5 bases). CDR1 and CDR2 from the germline V gene are SEHNR and FQNEAQ (reference sequence). Trimming took off 8 bases at V and 4 bases at J, with 24 bases between the two ends. The length of the CDR3 is 16 residues. In nucleotides, the CDR3 is TGTGCCAGCGCCCGAGGAACAGGCGGTCCCAAATACGAGCAGTACGTC. Protein sequence: CASARGTGGPKYEQYV.

This clonotype was counted only a few times. The chain joins TRBV7-7 to TRBJ2-3, with 12 bases identical to TRBD1. The V segment lost 3 bases and the J segment 5 bases; nucleotides outside the gene matches: 6. CDR3 size: 16 residues. Germline CDR1 SSHAT, CDR2 FNYEAQ (reference sequence). The CDR3 reads CASSFGTGGAGDTQYF. The CDR3 bases are TGTGCCAGCAGCTTCGGGACAGGGGGCGCCGGAGATACGCAGTATTTT.

This clonotype was counted ten times or more. The chain carries TRBV5-1 and TRBJ1-4; unclear D gene. The V end lost 3 bases, the J end lost 4 bases, and 16 bases lay between the germline ends. This CDR3 has 16 amino acids. The germline V gene has CDR1 SGHRS and CDR2 YFSETQ. CDR3 sequence (DNA): TGCGCCAGCAGCTCAAGCACCGGGATCGTTAATGAAAAACTGTTTTTT. This encodes CASSSSTGIVNEKLFF.

Notes on this clonotype: Since a much larger clone is just one base distant, this may be a read error. This chain connects TRBV5-4 to TRBJ2-3; no clear D. Trimming took off 2 bases at V and 7 bases at J, with 5 bases between the two ends. The CDR3 consists of 11 residues. Germline assignment: CDR1 SGHNT and CDR2 YYREEE (reference sequence). CDR3 coding DNA: TGTGCCAGCAGCTTTGAATATACGCAGTATTTT. Protein sequence: CASSFEYTQYF.

This chain links TRBV6-5 with TRBJ1-2, with TRBD1 identical over 8 bases. The V segment lost 4 bases and the J segment 1 base; nucleotides outside the gene matches: 8. In germline, CDR1 is MNHEY, CDR2 SVGAGI. The CDR3 length is 16 residues. The CDR3 nucleotides read TGTGCCAGCAGTTCTCGGACAGGGCAGGGTAACTATGGCTACACCTTC. This gives the protein CASSSRTGQGNYGYTF.

This clonotype has just a few counts. The V gene is TRBV5-1, the J gene TRBJ2-2, with TRBD2 matching 9 bases. The CDR3 totals 16 residues. The V and J ends lost 3 bases and 0 bases, in that order; junction bases with no gene match: 3. Germline assignment: CDR1 SGHRS and CDR2 YFSETQ. The CDR3 here is CASSYIAGANTGELFF. In nucleotides, the CDR3 is TGCGCCAGCAGCTATATAGCGGGGGCGAACACCGGGGAGCTGTTTTTT.

The rearrangement joins TRBV28 to TRBJ2-1, with TRBD2 matching over 11 bases. J lost 5 bases, V lost 7 bases, and 7 bases had no gene match. There are 15 residues in the CDR3. Per the germline V gene, CDR1 is MDHEN and CDR2 is SYDVKM. The CDR3 sequence: CASISGTSGHNEQFF. The CDR3 DNA is TGTGCCAGCATCTCCGGGACTAGCGGACACAATGAGCAGTTCTTC.

This clonotype was found a few times. The V and J genes are TRBV20-1 and TRBJ1-2; D is undetermined. V lost 6 bases, J lost 4 bases, and 18 bases lay in between. This CDR3 spans 14 amino acids. Germline V gives CDR1 DFQATT, CDR2 SNEGSKA (reference sequence). The CDR3 sequence: CSAILRREVYGYTF. The CDR3, as DNA: TGCAGTGCCATATTGCGTAGGGAGGTCTATGGCTACACCTTC.

This clonotype was observed many times. The chain employs TRBV4-1 and TRBJ2-1; no clear D gene. Trimming pared 0 bases from V and 5 bases from J, leaving 23 bases between. CDR3 length: 19 residues. Germline-derived CDR1 and CDR2 are MGHRA and YSYEKL. The CDR3 nucleotides read TGCGCCAGCAGCCAAGACGCGTTCAGAAGGCCCCTCCCTAACAATGAGCAGTTCTTC. Translating it yields CASSQDAFRRPLPNNEQFF.

This clonotype has a handful of counts. The chain employs TRBV7-9 and TRBJ2-1, with unresolved D. The germline V and J ends were trimmed by 5 bases and 4 bases, with 6 bases remaining between them. CDR3 size: 12 residues. CDR1 is SEHNR and CDR2 is FQNEAQ in the germline V gene (reference sequence). In DNA form, the CDR3 reads TGTGCCAGCAGCACCCTATACAATGAGCAGTTCTTC. Its translation is CASSTLYNEQFF.

At least ten counts were recorded for this clonotype. The chain employs TRBV12-3 or TRBV12-4 and TRBJ1-1; TRBD1 might be the D (6 bases). CDR3 length equals 16 residues. Trimming stripped 3 bases from V and 0 bases from J, with 14 bases between. As DNA, the CDR3 is TGTGCCAGCAGTTTGGGGGGGCCCCTCCTGAACACTGAAGCTTTCTTT. Residues: CASSLGGPLLNTEAFF.

This clonotype appeared many times. V and J are TRBV12-3 or TRBV12-4 and TRBJ2-7; perhaps TRBD2 as D (6 bases). This CDR3 is 12 amino acids long. The V end was cut by 5 bases, the J end by 7 bases, with 12 bases between. As DNA, the CDR3 is TGTGCCAGCAGTCCCACAGGAGGGGAGCAGTACTTC. As protein: CASSPTGGEQYF.

This clonotype was found many times. The chain joins TRBV12-3 or TRBV12-4 to TRBJ2-3; possible D gene TRBD2, 5 bases. CDR3 length equals 13 residues. V gave up 6 bases and J gave up 4 bases, with 11 bases separating them. The CDR3 region has the DNA TGTGCCAGCAGCTTTAGCGCCCCAGATACGCAGTATTTT. Protein: CASSFSAPDTQYF.

The chain carries TRBV19 and TRBJ2-7; D remains unclear. CDR1 and CDR2 from the germline V gene are LNHDA and SQIVND (reference sequence). Trimming stripped 1 base from V and 2 bases from J, with 6 bases between. The CDR3 covers 13 residues. CDR3 nucleotides: TGTGCCAGTAGTATAGTCGGGCCCTACGAGCAGTACTTC. Protein: CASSIVGPYEQYF.

In this sample, this clonotype turned up many times. The genes are TRBV14 and TRBJ2-1; 10 nucleotides line up with TRBD2. V gave up 2 bases and J gave up 4 bases; unmatched junction bases: 11. CDR1 and CDR2 from the germline V gene are SGHDN and FVKESK. This CDR3 is 18 amino acids long. This CDR3 reads CASSQSPSGGRLYNEQFF. The CDR3 DNA reads as TGTGCCAGCAGCCAATCCCCTAGCGGGGGACGACTTTACAATGAGCAGTTCTTC.

V usage is TRBV4-1 and J usage is TRBJ1-2, with 7 bases that match TRBD1. V trimming: 3 bases; J trimming: 5 bases; junction bases outside the gene matches: 15. There are 17 residues in the CDR3. In germline, CDR1 is MGHRA, CDR2 YSYEKL. CDR3 sequence: CASSHPWGDRRKYGYTF. The CDR3, as DNA: TGCGCCAGCAGCCATCCCTGGGGGGACAGAAGAAAGTATGGCTACACCTTC.

In DNA form, the CDR3 reads TGTGCCAGCTCCCCTTCGCGACTAGCAGAAAGCACAGATACGCAGTATTTT. As protein: CASSPSRLAESTDTQYF. V and J are TRBV12-3 or TRBV12-4 and TRBJ2-3; 7 nucleotides align to TRBD2. The CDR3 has 17 residues. The V gene end was trimmed by 8 bases and the J gene end by 0 bases; junction bases not matched to a gene: 14.

This clonotype was seen a few times. This rearrangement joins TRBV19 to TRBJ2-6, with TRBD1 identical over 7 bases. The length of the CDR3 is 15 residues. The trim removed 7 bases at V and 4 bases at J, leaving 7 bases unmatched. Per germline, CDR1 LNHDA and CDR2 SQIVND (reference sequence). The CDR3 DNA sequence: TGTGCCAGTACACCAGACAGGGCCGGGGCCAACGTCCTGACTTTC. This codes for CASTPDRAGANVLTF.

The genes are TRBV7-2 and TRBJ2-1, with 8 bases lining up with TRBD2. Germline V gene data show CDR1 as SGHTA and CDR2 as FQGNSA. V gave up 4 bases and J gave up 5 bases; unmatched junction bases: 10. There are 16 residues in the CDR3. This chain's CDR3 is CASSSAGGGNNNEQFF. The CDR3 DNA sequence: TGTGCCAGCAGCTCGGCGGGGGGCGGGAATAACAATGAGCAGTTCTTC.

The CDR3 loop is CASSPAQGQYEQYV. The DNA of the CDR3 is TGTGCCAGCAGCCCTGCCCAGGGACAGTACGAGCAGTACGTC. This chain uses TRBV11-2 with TRBJ2-7; 7 bases are shared with TRBD1. Unmatched junction bases numbered 8, after V lost 5 bases and J lost 4 bases. The CDR3 is 14 residues long. CDR1 is SGHAT, CDR2 FQNNGV, per germline.

This clonotype occurred a few times. This chain links TRBV29-1 with TRBJ2-1; D not certain. This CDR3 comprises 14 residues. Per the germline V gene, CDR1 is SQVTM and CDR2 is ANQGSEA. V shed 3 bases and J shed 5 bases, with 14 bases lying between them. In nucleotides, the CDR3 is TGCAGCGTTGATACTCACCAACTTGACAATGAGCAGTTCTTC. It is translated as CSVDTHQLDNEQFF.